A selection of T cell receptor beta chains follows, all from one sample in a study of cytomegalovirus exposure and HLA in healthy donors. Only in-frame clones appear in the TCRdb table, and some are missing; sequencing was by immunoSEQ multiplex PCR. Of more than 95,000 clones listed, approximately 80% are singletons. The sequenced sample consisted of PBMCs. Receptors were obtained from a man younger than 35 in good health and CMV-seronegative. The CDR3 runs from the conserved cysteine through the conserved F or W. Fields, in order: clone size, D gene, V gene, CDR3 protein. A D gene is named only where the DNA matches it firmly. Some rows mark clone size as missing; the rest say once, few, many or name a class of expanded clone.

size: .; D: TRBD1; V: TRBV7-3; CDR3: CASSLGQGLYNEQFF
size: few; D: TRBD2; V: TRBV7-9; CDR3: CASSLGTSGVRTDTQYF
size: .; D: TRBD1; V: TRBV25-1; CDR3: CASSADRDEQYF
size: .; D: TRBD1; V: TRBV5-6; CDR3: CASEGQGREKLFF
size: once; D: .; V: TRBV5-6; CDR3: CASSLEQRGNTIYF
size: .; D: TRBD1; V: TRBV9; CDR3: CASRAGTVTGELFF
size: few; D: .; V: TRBV6-1; CDR3: CASSERQALFTDTQYF
size: .; D: TRBD1; V: TRBV5-1; CDR3: CASSLGQGAAFTNEKLFF
size: once; D: TRBD2; V: TRBV6-9; CDR3: CASSYLLAGGEETQYF
size: .; D: .; V: TRBV5-1; CDR3: CASSLGGEKLFF
size: .; D: TRBD1; V: TRBV6-1; CDR3: CASSRTGTGNTEAFF
size: .; D: TRBD1; V: TRBV19; CDR3: CASSRTGRSNQPQHF
size: .; D: TRBD1; V: TRBV5-1; CDR3: CASSLVGTGTDEQYF
size: .; D: .; V: TRBV2; CDR3: CAGGVGVGNQPQHF
size: .; D: .; V: TRBV4-1; CDR3: CASSQARGSVPFFSGANVLTF
size: .; D: .; V: TRBV4-1; CDR3: CASSQELGHLSYEQYF
size: .; D: TRBD2; V: TRBV9; CDR3: CASSPLAGPNEQFF
size: once; D: TRBD1; V: TRBV7-6; CDR3: CASSLNPGTGSYEQYF
size: few; D: TRBD2; V: TRBV4-2; CDR3: CASSQDSGGANEQFF
size: once; D: TRBD2; V: TRBV6-1; CDR3: CASSVNGGAMNEQYF
size: .; D: .; V: TRBV6-1; CDR3: CASSERQGLQPQHF
size: .; D: TRBD2; V: TRBV6-5; CDR3: CASSLGLAGEVEQYF
size: .; D: TRBD2; V: TRBV4-3; CDR3: CASSQRASGGTGELFF
size: .; D: .; V: TRBV6-1; CDR3: CASSEGAANTGELFF
size: .; D: TRBD1; V: TRBV18; CDR3: CASSPLPGQGRANYGYTF
size: .; D: .; V: TRBV20-1; CDR3: CSAREGTEAFF
size: .; D: TRBD1; V: TRBV29-1; CDR3: CSVVSTGVSYEQYF
size: .; D: TRBD1; V: TRBV5-4; CDR3: CASSLARQGAEGYTF
size: few; D: .; V: TRBV7-3; CDR3: CASSLSQNRAPPLHF
size: .; D: TRBD2; V: TRBV9; CDR3: CASSVAPGLAGGAGELFF